This T cell receptor (beta chain) was found in a study of blood T cell repertoires in COVID-19. Germline loops: CDR1 SGHKS, CDR2 YYEKEE (reference sequence). The CDR3 contains 16 residues. The V and J ends lost 3 bases and 4 bases respectively, with 16 bases between them. Clones were sequenced by immunoSEQ multiplex PCR, and TCRdb holds only the in-frame ones, with some missing. The sample shows roughly 250,000 clones, 75% to 90% of them seen only once. This sequence originates from a man in his thirties or forties with acute or convalescent COVID-19. Material for sequencing was peripheral blood. The chain has TRBV5-5 and TRBJ1-4; perhaps TRBD1 as D (5 bases). The CDR3 DNA sequence: TGTGCCAGCAGCTGGGGCTCCTGGGCAGTTAATGAAAAACTGTTTTTT. This encodes CASSWGSWAVNEKLFF.